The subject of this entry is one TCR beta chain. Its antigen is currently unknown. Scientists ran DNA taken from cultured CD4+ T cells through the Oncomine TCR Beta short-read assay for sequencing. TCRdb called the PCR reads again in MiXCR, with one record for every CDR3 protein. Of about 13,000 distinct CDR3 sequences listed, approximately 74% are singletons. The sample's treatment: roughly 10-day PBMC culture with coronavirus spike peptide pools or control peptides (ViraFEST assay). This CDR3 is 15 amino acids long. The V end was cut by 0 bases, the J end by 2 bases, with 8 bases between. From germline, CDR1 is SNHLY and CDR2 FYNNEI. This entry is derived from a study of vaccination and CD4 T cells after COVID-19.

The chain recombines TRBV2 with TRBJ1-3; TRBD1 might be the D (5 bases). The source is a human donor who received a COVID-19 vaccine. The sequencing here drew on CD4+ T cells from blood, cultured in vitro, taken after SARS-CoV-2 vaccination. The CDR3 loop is CASSEARGAGNTIYF. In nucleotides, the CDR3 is TGTGCCAGCAGTGAAGCAAGGGGAGCTGGAAACACCATATATTTT.